This is a list of T cell receptor beta chains from one sample in a study of regulatory T cells in long-lasting Graves disease. MiXCR was run by TCRdb on the multiplex PCR reads, yielding one entry per CDR3 protein. This table has 530,000 or so distinct CDR3 sequences, 15% to 20% appearing once. Another study also made use of these data, one on T cells in Graves' hyperthyroidism and ophthalmopathy.

The source was peripheral blood mononuclear cells (PBMCs), collected at new diagnosis, from a patient treated with antithyroid drugs. Source of these receptors: a man between 18 and 29 years old with Graves disease. The CDR3 runs from the conserved cysteine through the conserved F or W. Each record gives: J gene, clone size, V gene, D gene, CDR3 length, CDR3 protein, CDR3 DNA. A D gene is named only where the DNA matches it firmly. Only some rows state a clone size, as once, few, many or a class for expanded clones.

TRBJ2-7 few TRBV7-9 TRBD1 19 CASSWILGQGNSVSYEQYF TGTGCCAGCAGTTGGATACTCGGACAGGGAAATTCCGTCTCCTACGAGCAGTACTTC
TRBJ2-5 many TRBV12-3/TRBV12-4 NA 13 CASEGHLQETQYF TGTGCCAGCGAAGGGCACCTCCAAGAGACCCAGTACTTC
TRBJ1-3 NA TRBV4-1 NA 15 CASSQDAGWGNAIYF TGCGCCAGCAGCCAAGACGCCGGATGGGGAAACGCCATATATTTT
TRBJ2-3 few TRBV19 NA 18 CASSIASSGWGPTDTQYF TGTGCCAGTAGTATAGCCTCTTCAGGCTGGGGGCCCACAGATACGCAGTATTTT
TRBJ2-7 many TRBV28 NA 11 CASSPSWEQYF TGTGCCAGCAGCCCCTCGTGGGAGCAGTACTTC
TRBJ2-1 few TRBV11-3 TRBD2 18 CASSLRNSGRAGKYEQFF TGTGCCAGCAGCTTACGTAATAGCGGGAGGGCCGGGAAGTATGAGCAGTTCTTC
TRBJ2-5 NA TRBV5-5 NA 13 CASSRTGDGTQYF TGTGCCAGCAGCAGGACTGGCGACGGGACCCAGTACTTC
TRBJ2-1 few TRBV4-1 TRBD2 17 CASSQGGAGGLHDEQFF TGCGCCAGCAGCCAAGGGGGCGCGGGAGGCCTCCATGATGAGCAGTTCTTC
TRBJ2-1 many TRBV6-9 TRBD2 16 CASSYPGLVGSNEQFF TGTGCCAGCAGTTACCCGGGACTAGTAGGAAGCAATGAGCAGTTCTTC
TRBJ2-1 many TRBV6-2/TRBV6-3 NA 13 CASAPIVSDEQFF TGTGCCAGCGCCCCGATTGTTTCCGATGAGCAGTTCTTC
TRBJ2-4 many TRBV3-1 TRBD1 16 CASSREPGTGLNIQYF TGTGCCAGCAGCCGTGAGCCTGGGACAGGGCTAAACATTCAGTACTTC
TRBJ2-1 few TRBV5-5 NA 16 CASSLDRGSSYNEQFF TGTGCCAGCAGTTTGGACCGGGGGAGCTCCTACAATGAGCAGTTCTTC
TRBJ2-7 NA TRBV20-1 TRBD1 14 CSASYGTGGYEQYF TGCAGTGCTAGTTACGGGACAGGGGGCTACGAGCAGTACTTC
TRBJ2-1 NA TRBV20-1 TRBD1 14 CSARAKGQGAEQFF TGCAGTGCTAGAGCGAAAGGACAGGGTGCTGAGCAGTTCTTC
TRBJ1-1 NA TRBV20-1 NA 17 CSAIIPELSTENTEAFF TGCAGTGCTATTATTCCCGAGTTATCGACGGAGAACACTGAAGCTTTCTTT
TRBJ2-1 many TRBV12-3/TRBV12-4 TRBD2 12 CASSPSGGGQFF TGTGCCAGCAGTCCAAGCGGGGGGGGGCAGTTCTTC
TRBJ1-5 many TRBV2 NA 13 CASRDGSNQPQHF TGTGCCAGCCGTGACGGGAGCAATCAGCCCCAGCATTTT
TRBJ2-3 many TRBV2 NA 12 CASNSWTDTQYF TGTGCCAGCAACTCGTGGACAGATACGCAGTATTTT
TRBJ2-1 NA TRBV11-2 NA 12 CASSLRGFEQFF TGTGCCAGCAGCTTACGGGGGTTTGAGCAGTTCTTC
TRBJ2-3 few TRBV7-3 NA 15 CASSGSRASSNTQYF TGTGCCAGCAGCGGTTCCCGGGCCAGCTCAAATACGCAGTATTTT
TRBJ2-5 few TRBV2 NA 13 CASSRTGIETQYF TGTGCCAGCAGTAGAACAGGGATCGAGACCCAGTACTTC